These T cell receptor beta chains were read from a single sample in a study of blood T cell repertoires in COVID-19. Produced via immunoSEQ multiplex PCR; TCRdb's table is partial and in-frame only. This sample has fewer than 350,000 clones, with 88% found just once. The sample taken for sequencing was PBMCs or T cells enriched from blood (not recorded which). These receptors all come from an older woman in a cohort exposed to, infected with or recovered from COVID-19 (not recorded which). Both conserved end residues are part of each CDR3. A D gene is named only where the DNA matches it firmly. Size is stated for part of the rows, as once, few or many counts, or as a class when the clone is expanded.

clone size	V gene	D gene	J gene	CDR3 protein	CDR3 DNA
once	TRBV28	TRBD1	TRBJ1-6	CASSRGQGASSYNSPLHF	TGTGCCAGCAGTCGGGGACAGGGGGCGAGCTCCTATAATTCACCCCTCCACTTT
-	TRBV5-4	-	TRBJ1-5	CASSIAGVGQPQHF	TGTGCCAGCAGCATAGCAGGGGTCGGTCAGCCCCAGCATTTT
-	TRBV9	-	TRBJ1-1	CASSAYRDGFTEAFF	TGTGCCAGCAGCGCGTACAGGGACGGGTTCACTGAAGCTTTCTTT
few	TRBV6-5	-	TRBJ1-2	CASSQDRLLYYGYTF	TGTGCCAGCAGCCAGGACAGACTTCTCTACTATGGCTACACCTTC
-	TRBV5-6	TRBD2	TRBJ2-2	CASSYLAEIITGELFF	TGTGCCAGCAGCTATCTAGCGGAGATCATCACCGGGGAGCTGTTTTTT
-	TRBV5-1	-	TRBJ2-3	CASSLPRLTDTQYF	TGCGCCAGCAGCTTGCCTAGGCTCACAGATACGCAGTATTTT
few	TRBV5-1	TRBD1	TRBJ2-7	CASSFGTGSSYEQYF	TGCGCCAGCAGCTTCGGGACAGGGAGCTCCTACGAGCAGTACTTC
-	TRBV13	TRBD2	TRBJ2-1	CASRLLAGGNEQFF	TGTGCCAGCAGGCTTCTAGCGGGAGGGAATGAGCAGTTCTTC
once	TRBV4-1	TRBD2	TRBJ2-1	CASSQDTSGRLNEQFF	TGCGCCAGCAGCCAAGACACTAGCGGGAGACTGAATGAGCAGTTCTTC
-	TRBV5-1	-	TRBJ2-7	CASNQQEGDYSYEQYF	TGCGCCAGCAACCAGCAAGAGGGGGACTACTCCTACGAGCAGTACTTC
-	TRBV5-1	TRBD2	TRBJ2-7	CASSLTSGYEQYF	TGCGCCAGCAGCCTTACTAGCGGATACGAGCAGTACTTC
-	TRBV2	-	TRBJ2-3	CASSERSYYTDTQYF	TGTGCCAGCAGTGAGAGGTCATACTACACAGATACGCAGTATTTT
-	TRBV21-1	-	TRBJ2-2	CASSDRDRQTNTGELFF	TGTGCCAGCAGCGACCGGGACAGACAAACGAACACCGGGGAGCTGTTTTTT
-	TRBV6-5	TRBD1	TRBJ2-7	CARTGRSEQYF	TGTGCCAGGACAGGGAGAAGCGAGCAGTACTTC
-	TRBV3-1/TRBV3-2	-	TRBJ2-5	CASSRGVGPLARPQETQYF	TGTGCCAGCAGCCGAGGGGTAGGGCCCCTAGCGAGGCCCCAAGAGACCCAGTACTTC
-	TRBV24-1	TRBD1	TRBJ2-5	CATSDPGQGARGETQYF	TGTGCCACCAGTGATCCAGGACAGGGGGCAAGGGGTGAGACCCAGTACTTC
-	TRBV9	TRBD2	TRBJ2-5	CASSGGLAAYQETQYF	TGTGCCAGCAGCGGAGGACTAGCAGCGTACCAAGAGACCCAGTACTTC
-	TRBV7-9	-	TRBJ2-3	CASSPWNGIELQYF	TGTGCCAGCAGTCCCTGGAACGGGATTGAACTGCAGTATTTT
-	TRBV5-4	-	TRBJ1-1	CASSSTGRPRLNTEAFF	TGTGCCAGCAGCTCGACTGGTCGTCCAAGACTGAACACTGAAGCTTTCTTT
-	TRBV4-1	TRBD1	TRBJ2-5	CASSQDRDRAIQETQYF	TGCGCCAGCAGCCAAGACCGGGACAGGGCAATCCAAGAGACCCAGTACTTC
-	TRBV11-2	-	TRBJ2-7	CASSLVLNYEQYF	TGTGCCAGCAGCTTAGTCCTTAACTACGAGCAGTACTTC
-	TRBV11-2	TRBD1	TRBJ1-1	CASSETVRGAAFF	TGTGCCAGCAGCGAAACGGTCAGGGGGGCAGCTTTCTTT
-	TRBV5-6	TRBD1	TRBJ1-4	CASSLNTGVGGEKLFF	TGTGCCAGCAGCTTGAACACAGGGGTCGGCGGCGAAAAACTGTTTTTT
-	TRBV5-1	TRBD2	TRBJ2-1	CASSLGLADYNEQFF	TGCGCCAGCAGCTTGGGGCTAGCGGACTACAATGAGCAGTTCTTC
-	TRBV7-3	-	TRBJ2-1	CASSLTTGPEQFF	TGTGCCAGCAGCTTAACGACGGGTCCGGAGCAGTTCTTC
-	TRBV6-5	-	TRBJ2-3	CASKSEGDTQYF	TGTGCCAGCAAGTCTGAGGGAGATACGCAGTATTTT
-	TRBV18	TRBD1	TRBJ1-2	CASSPGQVANYGYTF	TGTGCCAGCTCACCAGGACAGGTAGCTAACTATGGCTACACCTTC
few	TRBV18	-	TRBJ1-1	CASSPGVGDTEAFF	TGTGCCAGCTCACCAGGGGTGGGAGACACTGAAGCTTTCTTT
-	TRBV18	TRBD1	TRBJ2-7	CASSPRQGTYEQYF	TGTGCCAGCTCACCACGACAGGGTACCTACGAGCAGTACTTC
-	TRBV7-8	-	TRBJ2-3	CASSLGLRGTDTQYF	TGTGCCAGCAGCTTAGGTCTTAGAGGTACAGATACGCAGTATTTT
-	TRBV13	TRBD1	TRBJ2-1	CASSPGQGVSYNEQFF	TGTGCCAGCAGCCCGGGACAGGGCGTCTCCTACAATGAGCAGTTCTTC
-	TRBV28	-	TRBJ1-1	CASSSIMNTEAFF	TGTGCCAGCAGTTCAATCATGAACACTGAAGCTTTCTTT
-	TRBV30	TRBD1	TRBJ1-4	CAWSGPGQLGKLFF	TGTGCCTGGAGTGGACCGGGACAGCTAGGAAAACTGTTTTTT
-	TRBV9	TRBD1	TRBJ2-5	CASGTGKIETQYF	TGTGCCAGCGGGACAGGGAAAATAGAGACCCAGTACTTC
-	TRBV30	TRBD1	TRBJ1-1	CAWNMDRGLTEAFF	TGTGCCTGGAACATGGACAGGGGGCTAACTGAAGCTTTCTTT
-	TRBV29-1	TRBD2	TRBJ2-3	CSAPGLAETTDTQYF	TGCAGCGCCCCGGGGCTAGCGGAGACCACAGATACGCAGTATTTT
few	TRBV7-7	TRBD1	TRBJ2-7	CASKPGTGADEQYF	TGTGCTAGCAAGCCGGGGACAGGGGCCGACGAGCAGTACTTC
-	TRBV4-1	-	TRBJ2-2	CASSLGGLSGELFF	TGCGCCAGCAGCCTGGGAGGACTATCCGGGGAGCTGTTTTTT
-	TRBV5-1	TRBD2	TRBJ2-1	CASSVTSGSGYNEQFF	TGCGCCAGCAGCGTGACTAGCGGGAGTGGGTACAATGAGCAGTTCTTC
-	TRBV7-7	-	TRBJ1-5	CASSFPGGPNCSNQPQHF	TGTGCTAGCAGCTTCCCGGGGGGGCCTAATTGTAGCAATCAGCCCCAGCATTTT
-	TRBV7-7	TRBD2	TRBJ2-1	CASSPGLAFDDEQFF	TGTGCTAGCAGCCCGGGACTAGCATTTGACGATGAGCAGTTCTTC
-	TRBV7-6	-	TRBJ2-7	CASSLVTFGGGYDSYEQYF	TGTGCCAGCAGCTTAGTTACTTTTGGGGGCGGATATGACTCCTACGAGCAGTACTTC